This TCR beta chain comes out of a study of T cells in Graves' hyperthyroidism and ophthalmopathy. Study-level points and caveats: Blood also carried most thyroid clonotypes expanded above 0.001. The model made its ophthalmopathy prediction, and onset followed a median approximately six months later.

Amplified TCR beta CDR3 regions came from RNA transcripts. First-round RT-PCR of the TCR CDR3 relied on the HTBI primer set. TCRdb reprocessed the multiplex PCR reads via MiXCR and lists one record per CDR3 protein. The profile shows fewer than 750,000 distinct CDR3 sequences, around 45% of them singletons. Concerning this clonotype itself: Antigen specificity is unknown.

An absence of ophthalmopathy progression within 18 months meant stable Graves' hyperthyroidism. This CDR3 contains 14 residues. Germline CDR1 is SNHLY and CDR2 is FYNNEI. After removal of 4 bases from V and 6 bases from J, the junction contained 2 bases not matched to a gene. Sequencing used peripheral blood or thyroid tissue (not recorded which). The genes are TRBV2 and TRBJ2-4, with 11 bases fitting TRBD2. The source is a woman between 18 and 29 years old with Graves' hyperthyroidism. The CDR3 region is CASSATSGVNIQYF. CDR3 DNA: TGTGCCAGCAGTGCGACTAGCGGGGTAAACATTCAGTACTTC.